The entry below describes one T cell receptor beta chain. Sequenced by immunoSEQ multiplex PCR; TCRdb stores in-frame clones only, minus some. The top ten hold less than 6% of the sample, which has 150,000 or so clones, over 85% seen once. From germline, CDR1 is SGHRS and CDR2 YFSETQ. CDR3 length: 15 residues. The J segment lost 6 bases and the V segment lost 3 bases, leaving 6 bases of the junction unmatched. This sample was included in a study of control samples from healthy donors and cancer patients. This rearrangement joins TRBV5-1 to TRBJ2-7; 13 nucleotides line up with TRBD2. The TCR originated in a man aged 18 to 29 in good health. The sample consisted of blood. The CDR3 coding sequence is TGCGCCAGCAGCTCTCCACTAGCGGGGGGGTTCGAGCAGTACTTC. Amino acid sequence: CASSSPLAGGFEQYF.